This T cell receptor (beta chain) was found in a study of T cell responses to AZD1222 COVID-19 vaccine. Findings and caveats of the study: Females made up more of the donors, who were largely white British, and clonal diversity may have come out too low. Only a handful of AZD1222 recipients, roughly six in all, had baseline seropositivity.

The germline gives CDR1 MGHRA, CDR2 YSYEKL. The V end was cut by 2 bases, the J end by 3 bases, with 17 bases between. The length of the CDR3 is 16 residues. This clone was seen just once. What it binds is unknown. TCRdb keeps only in-frame clones here, not all; method: immunoSEQ multiplex PCR. This repertoire shows 150,000 to 200,000 clones, 80% to 95% found once; its top ten account for 8% to 13%. This sample comprised peripheral blood, obtained on day 0 of AZD1222 vaccination. The sequence came from an adult in good health. The chain recombines TRBV4-1 with TRBJ2-7; perhaps TRBD1 as D (6 bases). CDR3 residues: CASSQREGERFYEQYF. The CDR3 DNA is TGCGCCAGCAGCCAAAGAGAGGGGGAGAGATTCTACGAGCAGTACTTC.